The 6 T cell receptor beta chains below were found in one sample sequenced in a study of beta chain features in type 1 diabetes. Isolated RNA was reverse transcribed in full, so expressed TCRB transcripts were sequenced. Here immunoSEQ multiplex PCR was the method, and the copy in TCRdb shows in-frame clones only, minus some. Counted here are 250,000 to 300,000 clones, 8% occurring once; the ten biggest clones make up roughly 1%. The material sequenced was central memory CD4+ T cells from blood. Source of these receptors: a woman between 18 and 29 years old in good health.

This clone occurred many times. The V gene is TRBV15, the J gene TRBJ2-5, with D perhaps TRBD1 (5 bases). Trimming shortened V by 0 bases and J by 4 bases, and 12 bases separated the two germline ends. This CDR3 has 15 amino acids. In germline, CDR1 is LNHNV, CDR2 YYDKDF (reference sequence). The CDR3 is CATSRDGHQGETQYF. The CDR3 nucleotides read TGTGCCACCAGCAGAGACGGACACCAAGGAGAGACCCAGTACTTC.

This clone has a handful of counts. This specimen includes other DNA sequences encoding the same CDR3. J is TRBJ2-5 and V is TRBV18; D gene unclear. The CDR3 consists of 14 residues. Trimming stripped 1 base from V and 4 bases from J, with 10 bases between. The germline gives CDR1 KGHSH, CDR2 LQKENI. The DNA for the CDR3 is TGTGCCAGCTCACCACACCCCATGGGAGAGACCCAGTACTTC. Translated: CASSPHPMGETQYF.

V and J are TRBV29-1 and TRBJ1-6; D is possibly TRBD1 (5 bases). The CDR3 totals 13 residues. CDR1 and CDR2 (germline): SQVTM, ANQGSEA. Between the trimmed V and J ends, which lost 4 bases and 8 bases, there was a span of 12 bases. The CDR3 bases are TGCAGCGTTGGGCAGGGAAAGGATTCACCCCTCCACTTT. Protein product: CSVGQGKDSPLHF. The full variable domain, with the rest looked up from reference TRBV29-1 and TRBJ1-6, is SAVISQKPSRDICQRGTSLTIQCQVDSQVTMMFWYRQQPGQSLTLIATANQGSEATYESGFVIDKFPISRPNLTFSTLTVSNMSPEDSSIYLCSVGQGKDSPLHFGNGTRLTVT.

V and J are TRBV7-3 and TRBJ1-6, with D hard to call. The CDR3 spans 15 residues. The germline V gene has CDR1 SGHTA and CDR2 FQGTGA. Between the trimmed V and J ends, which lost 4 bases and 5 bases, there was a span of 12 bases. The CDR3 is CASSSGNSNNSPLHF. The CDR3 nucleotides are TGTGCCAGCAGCTCTGGGAATTCCAATAATTCACCCCTCCACTTT.

This clone was picked up a small number of times. The chain employs TRBV7-2 and TRBJ2-7, with TRBD2 as a possible D gene (6 bases). V lost 5 bases and J 4 bases, leaving 15 bases between the germline ends. CDR3 length: 14 amino acids. The germline gives CDR1 SGHTA, CDR2 FQGNSA. CDR3 sequence reads: CASSPGGTLYEQYF. The CDR3 DNA is TGTGCCAGCAGCCCAGGAGGGACCTTATACGAGCAGTACTTC.

This clone turned up a few times. The chain is built from TRBV29-1 and TRBJ2-1; D is ambiguous. Trimming stripped 2 bases from V and 0 bases from J, with 14 bases between. The CDR3 length is 16 residues. Germline CDR1 reads SQVTM; CDR2 reads ANQGSEA. CDR3 sequence (DNA): TGCAGCGTTGAATTTTTAGGCGGAAGCTCCTACAATGAGCAGTTCTTC. This translates into CSVEFLGGSSYNEQFF.